The next 20 T cell receptor beta chains were all read from a single sample in a study of blood T cell repertoires in COVID-19. The assay was immunoSEQ multiplex PCR, and TCRdb's table has in-frame clones only and misses some. This sample carries 95,000 to 100,000 clones, 82% of them seen once, and the ten largest clones take 8% to 13%. The sample was peripheral blood. Receptors were obtained from a man in his sixties or seventies with acute or convalescent COVID-19.

This clone came up a few times. The chain uses TRBV10-3 and TRBJ1-4; 10 bases align to TRBD1. Trimming cost V 8 bases and J 8 bases; bases outside gene matches: 5. This CDR3 has 13 residues. The germline V gene has CDR1 ENHRY and CDR2 SYGVKD. The CDR3 protein is CAIGTGEGEKLFF. The CDR3, as DNA: TGTGCCATCGGGACAGGGGAGGGAGAAAAACTGTTTTTT.

The sample holds a few counts of this clone. The chain carries TRBV4-2 and TRBJ2-7, with a weak D call TRBD1 (6 bases). V gave up 1 base and J gave up 6 bases, with 13 bases separating them. CDR3 length: 14 residues. The germline V gene encodes CDR1 LGHNA and CDR2 YNFKEQ. CDR3 DNA sequence: TGTGCCAGCAGCCAAGGTATAGGGGGTCTCGAGCAGTACTTC. It yields the protein CASSQGIGGLEQYF.

The chain couples TRBV9 to TRBJ1-2; 12 bases fit TRBD1. Losses at the gene ends were 3 bases for V and 7 bases for J; bases not matched to a gene: 4. The length of the CDR3 is 14 residues. Germline V gene lookup returns CDR1 SGDLS and CDR2 YYNGEE. The CDR3 loop reads CASSGGQGAFGYTF. CDR3 nucleotides: TGTGCCAGCAGCGGGGGACAGGGGGCATTTGGCTACACCTTC.

The genes are TRBV18 and TRBJ1-2; maybe TRBD1 (6 bases). The CDR3 is 13 amino acids. V was trimmed by 0 bases and J by 5 bases, leaving 7 bases between them. CDR1 KGHSH and CDR2 LQKENI come from the germline V gene. Here the CDR3 DNA reads TGTGCCAGCTCACCACCGGGACAATATGGCTACACCTTC. This encodes CASSPPGQYGYTF.

This sequence joins TRBV29-1 and TRBJ1-1; D unresolved. The CDR3 consists of 13 residues. Germline loops: CDR1 SQVTM, CDR2 ANQGSEA. V was shortened by 3 bases and J by 8 bases, with 16 bases between the two germline ends. DNA for the CDR3: TGCAGCGTTGAGAAGGGATTACGGGGAGAAGCTTTCTTT. Its translation: CSVEKGLRGEAFF.

The chain is built from TRBV12-3 or TRBV12-4 and TRBJ2-7; no reliable D call. The CDR3 loop spans 13 amino acids. Trimming took 6 bases from V and 6 from J, leaving 15 bases between them. The CDR3 nucleotides read TGTGCCAGCAGCTCCGACATTACCCCCGAGCAGTACTTC. This codes for CASSSDITPEQYF.

The chain joins TRBV6-6 to TRBJ1-2; possible D gene TRBD1, 5 bases. The V gene lost 5 bases and the J gene lost 4 bases, with 17 bases spanning the gap. This CDR3 comprises 15 residues. Germline V CDR1 and CDR2: MNHNY, SVGAGI (reference sequence). The CDR3 DNA reads as TGTGCCAGCAGTCCGGACACTTTTGATCGCTATGGCTACACCTTC. It is translated as CASSPDTFDRYGYTF.

The chain has TRBV28 and TRBJ1-2, with D possibly matching TRBD1 (5 bases). V was trimmed by 1 base and J by 7 bases, leaving 13 bases between them. This CDR3 spans 14 amino acids. CDR1 and CDR2 (germline): MDHEN, SYDVKM. CDR3 loop: CASSLLVQARGYTF. In DNA form, the CDR3 reads TGTGCCAGCAGTTTATTGGTACAGGCCCGTGGCTACACCTTC.

This rearrangement joins TRBV19 to TRBJ2-2; weak D call: TRBD2 (6 bases). The CDR3 runs to 14 residues. From germline, CDR1 is LNHDA and CDR2 SQIVND (reference sequence). The V end lost 5 bases, the J end lost 2 bases, and 9 bases lay between the germline ends. The CDR3 here is CASSLGGNTGELFF. CDR3 bases: TGTGCCAGTAGTTTGGGAGGTAACACCGGGGAGCTGTTTTTT.

Regarding this clone: Other DNA sequences in the sample encode the same CDR3. This chain joins TRBV5-1 and TRBJ2-7, with TRBD1 as a possible D gene (6 bases). V dropped 3 bases and J dropped 4 bases, with 8 bases sitting between them. The CDR3 is 12 amino acids. Germline values: CDR1 SGHRS, CDR2 YFSETQ. Here the CDR3 reads CASSSQGYEQYF. CDR3 nucleotide sequence: TGCGCCAGCAGCTCACAGGGTTACGAGCAGTACTTC.

This clone was recorded a few times. The gene calls are TRBV6-5 and TRBJ1-1; D is uncertain. Trimming took 7 bases from V and 2 from J, leaving 11 bases between them. This CDR3 region has 13 residues. Per the germline V gene, CDR1 is MNHEY and CDR2 is SVGAGI. Here the CDR3 reads CASIRDPNTEAFF. Here the CDR3 DNA reads TGTGCCAGCATCCGGGATCCAAACACTGAAGCTTTCTTT.

J is TRBJ2-7 and V is TRBV9, with 11 bases fitting TRBD2. CDR3 length equals 15 residues. Germline V gene data show CDR1 as SGDLS and CDR2 as YYNGEE. V gave up 2 bases and J gave up 4 bases; unmatched junction bases: 5. As DNA, the CDR3 is TGTGCCAGCAGCGTGGGGACTAGCGGTAATTACGAGCAGTACTTC. It yields the protein CASSVGTSGNYEQYF.

The chain combines TRBV7-2 with TRBJ1-3; tentative D call: TRBD1 (6 bases). The length of the CDR3 is 14 residues. In germline, CDR1 is SGHTA, CDR2 FQGNSA. V was cut by 8 bases and J by 7 bases, with 18 bases left in between. CDR3 in amino acids: CASFKGGGGNTIYF. Written as DNA, the CDR3 is TGTGCCAGCTTCAAGGGAGGGGGAGGGAACACCATATATTTT.

The V gene is TRBV30, the J gene TRBJ2-6; a possible D gene is TRBD1 (5 bases). CDR3 length: 16 amino acids. From germline, CDR1 is GTSNPN and CDR2 SVGIG (reference sequence). V was cut by 2 bases and J by 0 bases, with 11 bases left in between. The CDR3 reads CAWSPGMISGANVLTF. CDR3 nucleotide sequence: TGTGCCTGGAGTCCAGGGATGATCTCTGGGGCCAACGTCCTGACTTTC.

This rearrangement joins TRBV7-3 to TRBJ1-1; 7 bases map to TRBD1. J lost 1 base, V lost 7 bases, and 9 bases had no gene match. The CDR3 is 15 amino acids. Germline assignment: CDR1 SGHTA and CDR2 FQGTGA. CDR3 DNA: TGTGCCAGCAACCTTCCGGGACAGAAGAACACTGAAGCTTTCTTT. Residues: CASNLPGQKNTEAFF.

The table lists this clone with a few counts. This chain joins TRBV3-1 (or the pseudogene TRBV3-2) and TRBJ1-1; possibly TRBD1 for D (5 bases). The CDR3 loop spans 14 amino acids. V lost 5 bases to trimming and J lost 4 bases, with 14 bases between them. Germline V gene sequence: CDR1 LGHDT, CDR2 YNNKEL (reference sequence). The CDR3 region has the DNA TGTGCCAGCAGCGCCTACCGCGGGGGCACTGAAGCTTTCTTT. Protein product: CASSAYRGGTEAFF.

The rearrangement uses TRBV7-9 and TRBJ2-1, with TRBD2 identical over 8 bases. CDR1 SEHNR and CDR2 FQNEAQ come from the germline V gene (reference sequence). The CDR3 contains 15 residues. With 5 bases clipped from V and 9 bases from J, the junction kept 12 bases outside the gene matches. CDR3 coding DNA: TGTGCCAGCAGCCCCCGAGTAGCGGGATTGGGTGAGCAGTTCTTC. The encoded protein is CASSPRVAGLGEQFF.

This clone turned up a few times. The chain joins TRBV27 to TRBJ2-1; 7 bases align to TRBD1. The CDR3 extends over 13 amino acids. In germline, CDR1 is MNHEY, CDR2 SMNVEV (reference sequence). Trimming cost V 2 bases and J 5 bases; bases outside gene matches: 0. Here the CDR3 reads CASSLTGDNEQFF. The CDR3 DNA is TGTGCCAGCAGTTTAACAGGGGACAATGAGCAGTTCTTC.

The chain employs TRBV5-1 and TRBJ2-3, with TRBD2 identical over 7 bases. The ends lost 4 bases at V and 8 bases at J; junction bases unmatched: 4. Germline V CDR1 and CDR2: SGHRS, YFSETQ. This CDR3 region has 12 residues. The CDR3 loop is CASSRDYGTQYF. Here the CDR3 DNA reads TGCGCCAGCAGCCGGGACTACGGTACGCAGTATTTT.

The rearrangement uses TRBV28 and TRBJ1-2, with D uncertain. CDR1 MDHEN and CDR2 SYDVKM come from the germline V gene. The CDR3 is 13 residues long. Trimming removed 0 bases from V and 7 bases from J, with 9 bases in between. CDR3 sequence: CASSLWGESGYTF. The CDR3 DNA sequence: TGTGCCAGCAGTTTATGGGGCGAAAGTGGCTACACCTTC.